The rows below give T cell receptor beta chains drawn from one sample of a study of blood T cell repertoires in COVID-19. The method was immunoSEQ multiplex PCR; TCRdb's version includes in-frame clones alone and lacks a portion of them. The profile shows fewer than 250,000 clones, over 80% of them singletons. The sequenced sample consisted of PBMCs or T cells enriched from blood (not recorded which). The receptors originated from a man in his fifties or sixties who had been exposed to COVID-19. The CDR3 runs from the conserved cysteine through the conserved F or W. D genes are given only for firm matches. Clone size is given for some rows only: seen once, a few or many times, or a class if the clone is expanded.

d_call	clone_size	v_call	j_call	cdr3_aa	cdr3_nt
.	.	TRBV28	TRBJ1-5	CASSLTAGAQHF	TGTGCCAGCAGTTTAACGGCAGGGGCCCAGCATTTT
TRBD1	.	TRBV5-1	TRBJ1-2	CASSTTGTGYGYTF	TGCGCCAGCAGCACAACCGGGACAGGCTATGGCTACACCTTC
TRBD1	.	TRBV9	TRBJ2-5	CASSHPGQGGETQYF	TGTGCCAGCAGCCATCCGGGACAGGGAGGCGAGACCCAGTACTTC
TRBD2	once	TRBV4-2	TRBJ2-3	CASSQGYSGSWTDTQYF	TGTGCCAGCAGCCAAGGCTATAGCGGGAGTTGGACAGATACGCAGTATTTT
.	.	TRBV30	TRBJ2-1	CAWRRVVEQFF	TGTGCCTGGAGGCGGGTGGTGGAGCAGTTCTTC
.	.	TRBV9	TRBJ1-3	CASSGQVSGNTIYF	TGTGCCAGCAGCGGTCAGGTCTCTGGAAACACCATATATTTT
TRBD1	.	TRBV28	TRBJ1-1	CASSLGTGPEAFF	TGTGCCAGCAGTTTAGGGACAGGGCCTGAAGCTTTCTTT
.	few	TRBV2	TRBJ2-2	CASSEGRGGIGELFF	TGTGCCAGCAGTGAGGGCAGGGGTGGTATCGGGGAGCTGTTTTTT
.	.	TRBV28	TRBJ1-2	CASSLTGPANYGYTF	TGTGCCAGCAGTTTGACAGGCCCAGCTAACTATGGCTACACCTTC
TRBD1	.	TRBV7-2	TRBJ2-7	CASSLTGGIEQYF	TGTGCCAGCAGCTTAACAGGGGGAATCGAGCAGTACTTC
.	.	TRBV3-1/TRBV3-2	TRBJ1-1	CASSHLGGREAFF	TGTGCCAGCAGCCACCTCGGGGGTCGGGAAGCTTTCTTT
.	.	TRBV18	TRBJ1-2	CASSPEPNYGYTF	TGTGCCAGCTCACCAGAGCCTAACTATGGCTACACCTTC